A selection of T cell receptor beta chains follows, all from one sample in a study of blood T cell repertoires in COVID-19. The data were produced by immunoSEQ multiplex PCR, yet TCRdb's version contains in-frame clones alone and is incomplete. The sample records about 140,000 clones, around 86% being singletons. The sample comprised peripheral blood. These receptors all come from a human donor in a cohort sampled during active COVID-19. The CDR3 runs from the conserved cysteine through the conserved F or W. Expanded clones are given a class, and other clones once, few, many or no size at all.

NA	TRBV4-1	CASRQGGGISYNEQFF
NA	TRBV2	CASIPDRENTGELFF
NA	TRBV19	CASSPGLAGFTDTQYF
NA	TRBV18	CASSPRGIGSEPEQYF
NA	TRBV29-1	CSVDGSSGQETQYF
NA	TRBV5-1	CASSLGTREQFF
NA	TRBV25-1	CASTPGTVAGEAFF
NA	TRBV28	CATHGGSSYEQYF
NA	TRBV11-2	CASSLGGTNTGELFF
NA	TRBV28	CASSSLTGSYEQYF
NA	TRBV2	CASIRDQGRVNGYTF
NA	TRBV2	CASSALKLAGFSYEQYF
NA	TRBV28	CASSPTTFYEQYF
NA	TRBV5-1	CASGTGPMRTGVKETQYF
NA	TRBV6-6	CASLGRQGARETQYF
NA	TRBV19	CASSADGRLYEQYF
NA	TRBV19	CASSPGTSGRGSNPGELFF
NA	TRBV19	CASSIVMTATGVPSTDTQYF
NA	TRBV4-3	CASSQDISAFYEQYF
NA	TRBV7-2	CASSWNQGSYNEQFF
NA	TRBV5-8	CASSVHRGLSSGANVLTF
NA	TRBV25-1	CASSKTGDQPQHF
NA	TRBV6-5	CASTLTGKDEKLFF
NA	TRBV9	CASSAQGGGDTGELFF
NA	TRBV7-8	CATNPGVSTDTQYF
NA	TRBV7-2	CASSRWGTETTGELFF
NA	TRBV27	CATWTGFSTDTQYF
NA	TRBV6-6	CASSFTTSETQYF
once	TRBV19	CASRDGSSYNEQFF
once	TRBV28	CASLPGTGGNQPQHF
NA	TRBV19	CASAGAIEAFF
NA	TRBV27	CASSFATGQGGTQYF
NA	TRBV5-8	CASSLVGRNYGYTF
NA	TRBV6-5	CASSYTGGTGELFF
NA	TRBV4-2	CASSQYTGGSSNTQYF
NA	TRBV18	CASSPGGQGNYGYTF
NA	TRBV3-1/TRBV3-2	CASTRQAGGDEQFF